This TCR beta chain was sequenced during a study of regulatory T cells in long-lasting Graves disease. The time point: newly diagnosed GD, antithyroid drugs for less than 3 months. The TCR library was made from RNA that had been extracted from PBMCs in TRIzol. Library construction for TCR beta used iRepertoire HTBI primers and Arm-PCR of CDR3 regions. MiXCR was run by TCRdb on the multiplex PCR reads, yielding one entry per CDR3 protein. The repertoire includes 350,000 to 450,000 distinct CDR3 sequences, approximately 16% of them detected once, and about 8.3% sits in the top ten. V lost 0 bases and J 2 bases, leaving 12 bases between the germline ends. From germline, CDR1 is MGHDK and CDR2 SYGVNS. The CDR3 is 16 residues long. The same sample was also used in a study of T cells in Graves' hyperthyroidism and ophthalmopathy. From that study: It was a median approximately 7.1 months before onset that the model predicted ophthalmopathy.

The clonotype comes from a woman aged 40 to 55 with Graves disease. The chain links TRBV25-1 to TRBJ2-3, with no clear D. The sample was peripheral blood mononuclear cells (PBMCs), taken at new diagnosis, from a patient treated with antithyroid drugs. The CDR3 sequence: CASSEYFSPSTDTQYF. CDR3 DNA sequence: TGTGCCAGCAGTGAATATTTTTCCCCGTCCACAGATACGCAGTATTTT.